The clone carrying this T cell receptor beta chain was counted between two and nine times. Antigen: not known. Regarding treatment: oral pan-JAK inhibitor, 5-10 mg twice daily. The germline V gene encodes CDR1 MNHEY and CDR2 SMNVEV (reference sequence). CDR3 size: 13 residues. The germline V and J ends were trimmed by 8 bases and 7 bases, with 17 bases remaining between them. RNA was extracted and reverse transcribed into cDNA as the sequencing template. Sequenced by immunoSEQ multiplex PCR; TCRdb stores in-frame clones only, minus some. The sample lists 200,000 or so clones; roughly 64% were seen once. The data are from a study of CD8+ T cells in alopecia areata. Study as a whole: Twice daily, treated patients received 5 to 10 mg of oral tofacitinib.

Study observations and caveats: While tofacitinib was given, many expanded lesional clones persisted in scalp and blood.

V and J are TRBV27 and TRBJ1-2; D unclear. Sequenced here: CD4+ T cells sorted from blood, sampled at week 24, from a patient treated with tofacitinib. The clonotype comes from a human donor with alopecia areata. This chain's CDR3 is CASQSTEEGGYTF. The DNA of the CDR3 is TGTGCCAGCCAATCTACAGAAGAGGGTGGCTACACCTTC.